A selection of T cell receptor beta chains follows, all from one sample in a study of cytomegalovirus exposure and HLA in healthy donors. Profiling relied on immunoSEQ multiplex PCR, and the TCRdb table lists in-frame clones only, not all of them. The sample consists of about 130,000 clones, about nine tenths of them appearing once. The sample comprised PBMCs. The receptors derive from a woman in her 30s in good health and CMV-seropositive. The CDR3 runs from the conserved cysteine through the conserved F or W. A D gene is named only where the DNA matches it firmly. Clone size is given for some rows only: seen once, a few or many times, or a class if the clone is expanded.

j_gene | v_gene | abundance | d_gene | CDR3aa | CDR3nt
TRBJ2-1 | TRBV29-1 | . | TRBD2 | CSVTSGGVRREQFF | TGCAGCGTAACTAGCGGAGGGGTTCGTCGGGAGCAGTTCTTC
TRBJ2-5 | TRBV7-2 | . | TRBD2 | CASSLGVGLAGGQETQYF | TGTGCCAGCAGCTTAGGGGTGGGACTAGCGGGAGGTCAAGAGACCCAGTACTTC
TRBJ1-5 | TRBV2 | . | TRBD1 | CASKAGGVEPQHF | TGTGCCAGCAAAGCAGGGGGCGTTGAGCCCCAGCATTTT
TRBJ1-5 | TRBV7-2 | . | TRBD1 | CASSPQGNTGQPQHF | TGTGCCAGCAGCCCACAGGGGAATACGGGTCAGCCCCAGCATTTT
TRBJ2-1 | TRBV15 | . | TRBD2 | CATSRDRASGTNEQFF | TGTGCCACCAGCAGAGATCGGGCTAGCGGTACCAATGAGCAGTTCTTC
TRBJ1-5 | TRBV27 | . | TRBD1 | CASSTTRQGSQHF | TGTGCCAGCAGCACCACTCGACAGGGATCCCAGCATTTT
TRBJ2-3 | TRBV6-4 | . | TRBD2 | CASSGLAGEAADTQYF | TGTGCCAGCAGTGGACTAGCGGGAGAGGCGGCAGATACGCAGTATTTT
TRBJ1-2 | TRBV6-6 | . | . | CASSPFGPTAGGYTF | TGTGCCAGCAGTCCGTTTGGGCCGACAGCGGGGGGCTACACCTTC
TRBJ1-5 | TRBV6-5 | . | . | CASSYSFTSNQPQHF | TGTGCCAGCAGTTACTCGTTCACAAGCAATCAGCCCCAGCATTTT
TRBJ2-4 | TRBV7-9 | . | . | CASSPPPPEGVEYF | TGTGCCAGCAGCCCACCCCCTCCCGAGGGGGTTGAGTACTTC
TRBJ2-2 | TRBV11-3 | . | . | CASSRSLTGELFF | TGTGCCAGCAGCCGTTCGCTAACCGGGGAGCTGTTTTTT
TRBJ2-3 | TRBV5-1 | . | . | CASSFASGATDTQYF | TGCGCCAGCAGCTTCGCCTCGGGAGCCACAGATACGCAGTATTTT
TRBJ2-3 | TRBV28 | . | . | CASSQLLDTDTQYF | TGTGCCAGCAGTCAACTACTGGACACAGATACGCAGTATTTT
TRBJ2-3 | TRBV6-5 | . | . | CASSYARGGTQYF | TGTGCCAGCAGTTACGCGAGGGGAGGTACGCAGTATTTT
TRBJ2-2 | TRBV19 | . | . | CASTRTGELFF | TGTGCCAGCACTCGCACCGGGGAGCTGTTTTTT
TRBJ2-2 | TRBV9 | . | . | CASSVGGNTGELFF | TGTGCCAGCAGCGTAGGAGGTAACACCGGGGAGCTGTTTTTT
TRBJ2-2 | TRBV7-2 | . | . | CASSLRGGPGTGELFF | TGTGCCAGCAGCTTAAGGGGGGGGCCTGGCACCGGGGAGCTGTTTTTT
TRBJ1-5 | TRBV5-6 | . | TRBD1 | CASSTGTGYNQPQHF | TGTGCCAGCAGCACAGGGACAGGGTACAATCAGCCCCAGCATTTT
TRBJ2-2 | TRBV6-5 | . | . | CASKTGQTGELFF | TGTGCCAGCAAAACTGGGCAGACCGGGGAGCTGTTTTTT
TRBJ2-7 | TRBV29-1 | . | . | CSVAPAGRSYEQYF | TGCAGCGTTGCTCCCGCCGGGAGAAGTTACGAGCAGTACTTC
TRBJ1-2 | TRBV29-1 | . | TRBD1 | CSVEDWDGTGLRYTF | TGCAGCGTTGAAGATTGGGATGGGACAGGTCTCCGGTATACCTTC
TRBJ2-5 | TRBV7-2 | . | . | CASSLFGWETQYF | TGTGCCAGCAGCTTGTTTGGCTGGGAGACCCAGTACTTC
TRBJ1-1 | TRBV2 | . | TRBD1 | CASSLDRANTEAFF | TGTGCCAGCAGTTTAGACAGGGCCAACACTGAAGCTTTCTTT
TRBJ2-5 | TRBV7-9 | . | TRBD2 | CASGPSGFQETQYF | TGTGCCAGCGGGCCTAGCGGGTTCCAAGAGACCCAGTACTTC
TRBJ2-7 | TRBV4-2 | . | . | CASSQMGSGTYEQYF | TGTGCCAGCAGCCAAATGGGTAGCGGAACCTACGAGCAGTACTTC
TRBJ2-5 | TRBV11-2 | . | . | CASSLEQGRWETQYF | TGTGCCAGCAGCTTAGAACAGGGGAGGTGGGAGACCCAGTACTTC
TRBJ2-5 | TRBV7-8 | . | . | CASSLAAGMVETQYF | TGTGCCAGCAGCTTAGCGGCGGGGATGGTGGAGACCCAGTACTTC
TRBJ2-5 | TRBV5-6 | . | TRBD2 | CASSLGLSGGGQTQYF | TGTGCCAGCAGCTTGGGCCTTAGCGGGGGTGGGCAGACCCAGTACTTC
TRBJ2-5 | TRBV11-3 | . | . | CASSLGSGDAETQYF | TGTGCCAGCAGCTTAGGCTCCGGGGATGCGGAGACCCAGTACTTC
TRBJ2-1 | TRBV2 | once | . | CASSEGGARRLYNEQFF | TGTGCCAGCAGTGAGGGGGGGGCCCGTCGCCTCTACAATGAGCAGTTCTTC
TRBJ2-2 | TRBV2 | . | TRBD2 | CAITWTSGSIGELFF | TGTGCCATTACCTGGACTAGCGGGAGTATCGGGGAGCTGTTTTTT
TRBJ2-4 | TRBV2 | . | TRBD1 | CASSEERDRKNIQYF | TGTGCCAGCAGTGAGGAAAGGGACAGGAAAAACATTCAGTACTTC
TRBJ2-7 | TRBV27 | . | TRBD2 | CASSSGTSGESSYEQYF | TGTGCCAGCAGTTCCGGGACTAGCGGGGAGAGCTCCTACGAGCAGTACTTC
TRBJ2-1 | TRBV2 | . | . | CASSRRTQSSYNEQFF | TGTGCCAGCAGTCGAAGGACTCAGAGCTCCTACAATGAGCAGTTCTTC
TRBJ2-1 | TRBV4-1 | . | . | CASSQDLGKNEQFF | TGCGCCAGCAGCCAAGATCTTGGCAAGAATGAGCAGTTCTTC
TRBJ2-7 | TRBV7-9 | . | TRBD1 | CASSLQGAPAEQYF | TGTGCCAGCAGCTTACAGGGGGCGCCGGCCGAGCAGTACTTC
TRBJ2-2 | TRBV2 | . | TRBD2 | CASLTGGRGTGELFF | TGTGCCAGCCTAACGGGGGGTCGGGGCACCGGGGAGCTGTTTTTT
TRBJ2-5 | TRBV6-1 | . | TRBD1 | CASSFLDRGQETQYF | TGTGCCAGCAGCTTCTTGGACAGGGGGCAGGAGACCCAGTACTTC
TRBJ2-2 | TRBV28 | . | TRBD2 | CAGGLAVTGELFF | TGTGCCGGAGGACTAGCGGTCACCGGGGAGCTGTTTTTT
TRBJ2-7 | TRBV18 | . | TRBD1 | CASSHPGQGANEQYF | TGTGCCAGCTCACATCCGGGACAGGGGGCCAACGAGCAGTACTTC
TRBJ2-2 | TRBV13 | . | . | CASSVRGPGELFF | TGTGCCAGCAGCGTCAGGGGTCCCGGGGAGCTGTTTTTT
TRBJ2-5 | TRBV5-1 | . | . | CASSGWPQQETQYF | TGCGCCAGCTCCGGGTGGCCCCAACAAGAGACCCAGTACTTC
TRBJ2-5 | TRBV9 | . | . | CASSVAGSQETQYF | TGTGCCAGCAGCGTAGCCGGGAGCCAAGAGACCCAGTACTTC
TRBJ2-7 | TRBV29-1 | . | TRBD1 | CSVDPGQGVHEQYF | TGCAGCGTTGACCCCGGACAGGGTGTCCACGAGCAGTACTTC
TRBJ1-4 | TRBV18 | . | . | CASSRYSQGGTNEKLFF | TGTGCCAGCTCACGGTATTCACAGGGCGGAACTAATGAAAAACTGTTTTTT